Reported below is one T cell receptor (beta chain). The antigen remains undetermined. The data stem from a study of T cell responses to AZD1222 COVID-19 vaccine. Unmatched junction bases numbered 2, after V lost 2 bases and J lost 5 bases. The CDR3 runs to 13 residues. CDR1 is SGHRS, CDR2 YFSETQ, per germline. Notes on the study in general: Two AZD1222 doses significantly raised spike-specific TCR breadth and depth over controls. Seropositive AZD1222 recipients at baseline numbered only five or six. It should be noted that donors were predominantly white British and more often female, and clonal diversity was possibly underestimated. Close to half of all spike-specific TCRs reportedly target regions of the variants that are unmutated.

The assay was immunoSEQ multiplex PCR, and TCRdb's table has in-frame clones only and misses some. The data contain approximately 160,000 clones, about 91% of them seen just once; the ten biggest clones take up under 1.2%. The chain has TRBV5-1 and TRBJ2-7; 9 bases are shared with TRBD1. This sequence was found in an adult who received the AZD1222 COVID-19 vaccine. The material sequenced was peripheral blood, taken 28 days after the second AZD1222 dose. CDR3 DNA: TGCGCCAGCAGCTTTACAGGGGGCAACGAGCAGTACTTC. Translation: CASSFTGGNEQYF.